Below, 18 T cell receptor beta chains from the same sample are listed, as sequenced in a study of identical twins. TCRdb fed the 5' RACE reads into MiXCR, producing one record per CDR3 protein. This table holds 520,000 or so distinct CDR3 sequences, 20% to 25% found once. The sample was also linked to a second study, of T cells expressing NK-cell markers.

Sequencing was performed on CD4+ T cells sorted from blood. Receptors were obtained from a woman between 18 and 29 years old in good health.

V is TRBV19 and J is TRBJ2-2; D tentatively fits TRBD1 or TRBD2 (5 bases each). V lost 6 bases, J lost 5 bases, and 16 bases lay in between. This CDR3 spans 15 amino acids. CDR1 and CDR2 from the germline V gene are LNHDA and SQIVND (reference sequence). The CDR3 DNA sequence: TGTGCCAGTAGCAGGGACGAGTGGGGTACCGGGGAGCTGTTTTTT. Its translation: CASSRDEWGTGELFF.

The chain is built from TRBV12-3 or TRBV12-4 and TRBJ2-5; 9 positions match TRBD1. CDR3 length: 15 amino acids. The J segment lost 2 bases and the V segment lost 2 bases, leaving 3 bases of the junction unmatched. CDR3 nucleotides: TGTGCCAGCAGTTTATTGACAGGGGGGCAAGAGACCCAGTACTTC. Translated, it gives CASSLLTGGQETQYF.

In DNA form, the CDR3 reads TGTGCCAGCAGTCCCCTAGCGGGGTCTTCCTACGCCTACAATGAGCAGTTCTTC. Amino acid sequence: CASSPLAGSSYAYNEQFF. V gene TRBV2 combines with J gene TRBJ2-1; the match to TRBD2 covers 9 bases. This CDR3 spans 18 amino acids. The V and J ends lost 5 bases and 2 bases, in that order; junction bases with no gene match: 13. Per germline, CDR1 SNHLY and CDR2 FYNNEI.

DNA of the CDR3: TGCGCCAGCAGCCCAACCGGGACAGGGGGCGGAAGTACCAAAAACATTCAGTACTTC. Translated: CASSPTGTGGGSTKNIQYF. The chain has TRBV4-1 and TRBJ2-4; 12 bases line up with TRBD1. Germline loops: CDR1 MGHRA, CDR2 YSYEKL. V lost 4 bases and J lost 2; bases outside the gene matches: 12. The CDR3 loop spans 19 amino acids.

The chain combines TRBV6-1 with TRBJ2-2, with D perhaps matching TRBD2 (7 bases). CDR3 length: 15 amino acids. With 6 bases removed from V and 6 bases from J, the gap between germline ends came to 17 bases. Germline CDR1 and CDR2: MNHNS and SASEGT. Here the CDR3 reads CASRRGRVEAGELFF. CDR3 nucleotide sequence: TGTGCCAGCAGAAGGGGGAGGGTTGAGGCCGGGGAGCTGTTTTTT.

The V and J genes are TRBV5-1 and TRBJ2-7; TRBD2 matches at 7 bases. The trim removed 3 bases at V and 0 bases at J, leaving 3 bases unmatched. Germline lookup yields CDR1 SGHRS and CDR2 YFSETQ. The CDR3 extends over 14 amino acids. Here the CDR3 reads CASSSWTSSYEQYF. CDR3 nucleotides: TGCGCCAGCAGCTCCTGGACTAGCTCCTACGAGCAGTACTTC.

The rearrangement joins TRBV7-9 to TRBJ1-5; D is possibly TRBD1 (5 bases). CDR1 is SEHNR and CDR2 is FQNEAQ in the germline V gene (reference sequence). The V gene lost 6 bases and the J gene lost 0 bases, with 18 bases spanning the gap. The CDR3 extends over 17 amino acids. For the CDR3, the DNA is TGTGCCAGCAGTGATACAAGACAGCCAAATAGCAATCAGCCCCAGCATTTT. This codes for CASSDTRQPNSNQPQHF. Looking up the rest from reference TRBV7-9 and TRBJ1-5 gives the full variable domain: DTGVSQNPRHKITKRGQNVTFRCDPISEHNRLYWYRQTLGQGPEFLTYFQNEAQLEKSRLLSDRFSAERPKGSFSTLEIQRTEQGDSAMYLCASSDTRQPNSNQPQHFGDGTRLSIL.

This clonotype has only a few counts. V and J are TRBV6-8 and TRBJ2-7, with D uncertain. Germline V gives CDR1 MNHGY, CDR2 SAAAGT. The V and J ends lost 5 bases and 2 bases respectively, with 16 bases between them. The CDR3 covers 15 residues. The CDR3 loop reads CASSTDREMTYEQYF. The CDR3 region has the DNA TGTGCCAGCAGTACTGACCGAGAGATGACCTACGAGCAGTACTTC.

For this clonotype: At one boundary the junction diverges from the germline segment, which might be a read error. V and J are TRBV20-1 and TRBJ1-1, with a tentative D call TRBD1 (6 bases). This CDR3 contains 13 residues. Germline V lookup: CDR1 DFQATT, CDR2 SNEGSKA (reference sequence). The CDR3 here is CSAKWDKNNEAFF. CDR3 nucleotide sequence: TGCAGTGCTAAATGGGACAAGAACAATGAAGCTTTCTTT.

This clonotype was seen a handful of times. The chain has TRBV10-3 and TRBJ2-2, with 7 bases fitting TRBD1. The CDR3 consists of 15 residues. Germline V gene lookup returns CDR1 ENHRY and CDR2 SYGVKD. V was pared by 2 bases and J by 0 bases, with 0 bases of the junction left unmatched. Here the CDR3 DNA reads TGTGCCATCAGTGAGGGACAGGCGAACACCGGGGAGCTGTTTTTT. Translation gives CAISEGQANTGELFF.

V usage is TRBV11-2 and J usage is TRBJ1-1; no clear D gene. V was cut by 4 bases and J by 3 bases, with 9 bases left in between. The germline V gene encodes CDR1 SGHAT and CDR2 FQNNGV. The CDR3 spans 13 residues. This CDR3 reads CASSSLTYTEAFF. The CDR3 DNA follows: TGTGCCAGCAGCTCCTTAACGTACACTGAAGCTTTCTTT.

A few counts support this clonotype. The rearrangement links TRBV7-2 to TRBJ2-5, with D maybe TRBD2 (7 bases). V was shortened by 8 bases and J by 4 bases, with 20 bases between the two germline ends. Germline V gene sequence: CDR1 SGHTA, CDR2 FQGNSA. This CDR3 is 15 amino acids long. The CDR3 protein is CASSRGRAGGETQYF. The CDR3 region has the DNA TGTGCCAGCTCTAGGGGGAGGGCCGGAGGAGAGACCCAGTACTTC.

This clonotype was seen only a few times. The V call is TRBV5-1, the J call TRBJ1-2; D is unclear. CDR3 length: 12 amino acids. The V end was cut by 4 bases, the J end by 6 bases, with 10 bases between. Germline V lookup: CDR1 SGHRS, CDR2 YFSETQ. CDR3 in DNA: TGCGCCAGCAGCGGCCTAAGGGATGGCTACACCTTC. Amino acid sequence: CASSGLRDGYTF.

The gene calls are TRBV5-6 and TRBJ2-1; 7 bases are shared with TRBD1. The CDR3 consists of 19 residues. Germline V gene data show CDR1 as SGHDT and CDR2 as YYEEEE. Trimming at V came to 0 bases and at J to 2 bases, leaving 14 bases not matched to a gene. The CDR3: CASSLEQWGRGPTYNEQFF. CDR3 coding DNA: TGTGCCAGCAGCTTGGAACAATGGGGTAGGGGGCCTACCTACAATGAGCAGTTCTTC.

There are many counts of this clonotype. This chain uses TRBV5-1 with TRBJ1-3; perhaps TRBD1 as D (5 bases). V lost 4 bases to trimming and J lost 4 bases, with 12 bases between them. This CDR3 has 14 residues. Germline CDR1 SGHRS, CDR2 YFSETQ. The CDR3 loop reads CASSLGDGGNTIYF. The CDR3 region has the DNA TGCGCCAGCAGCCTAGGGGACGGAGGAAACACCATATATTTT.

As DNA, the CDR3 is TGCGCCAGCAGCTTTAACACAGGGCGAAGAAACACTGAAGCTTTCTTT. It specifies CASSFNTGRRNTEAFF. The V call is TRBV5-1, the J call TRBJ1-1; TRBD1 is a possible D gene (6 bases). CDR1 SGHRS and CDR2 YFSETQ come from the germline V gene. Deletions cut 2 bases from V and 2 bases from J, with 16 bases between. The CDR3 extends over 16 amino acids. Combining the CDR3 with reference TRBV5-1 and TRBJ1-1 gives the whole variable domain KAGVTQTPRYLIKTRGQQVTLSCSPISGHRSVSWYQQTPGQGLQFLFEYFSETQRNKGNFPGRFSGRQFSNSRSEMNVSTLELGDSALYLCASSFNTGRRNTEAFFGQGTRLTVV.

This chain uses TRBV24-1 with TRBJ2-1; the D call may be TRBD1 or TRBD2 (5 bases each). Trimming stripped 3 bases from V and 2 bases from J, with 10 bases between. Germline V CDR1 and CDR2: KGHDR, SFDVKD. The CDR3 length is 15 residues. CDR3 sequence: CATSDGWGTYNEQFF. CDR3 sequence (DNA): TGTGCCACCAGTGATGGGTGGGGGACCTACAATGAGCAGTTCTTC.

This clonotype occurred a few times. The CDR3 spells CASSFPGHSTDTQYF. The DNA of the CDR3 is TGCGCCAGCAGCTTTCCGGGACACTCCACAGATACGCAGTATTTT. The chain employs TRBV5-1 and TRBJ2-3; D perhaps matches TRBD1 (6 bases). Trimming cost V 2 bases and J 2 bases, with 12 bases left between them. This CDR3 spans 15 amino acids. Germline V lookup: CDR1 SGHRS, CDR2 YFSETQ.